The clone carrying this TCR beta chain was seen only a few times. Its antigen is as yet unknown. Next came a second PCR, run for about 7 to 11 cycles, which used a sample-barcoded 5' primer along with a J-beta primer mix. MiXCR, run by TCRdb on the 5' RACE reads, gives a single entry per CDR3 protein. The data contain more than 1 million distinct CDR3 sequences, 40% to 55% of them seen just once; the ten biggest clones take up about 20%. The germline gives CDR1 DFQATT, CDR2 SNEGSKA (reference sequence). V was cut by 3 bases and J by 1 base, with 14 bases left in between. There are 15 residues in the CDR3. The sample is drawn from a study of blood T cells in healthy people across ages. Broader study findings: Strong correlation was found linking TCR beta diversity to naive T cell percentage.

The chain employs TRBV20-1 and TRBJ2-3, with a weak D call TRBD2 (6 bases). The origin of this receptor is a woman aged 60 to 75 in good health. Sequenced sample: blood. The CDR3 is CSASFSGHGTDTQYF. DNA for the CDR3: TGCAGTGCTAGTTTTAGCGGCCACGGCACAGATACGCAGTATTTT.